This entry is about one T cell receptor beta chain. Its antigen is not yet known. Base quality data are lacking; no much larger clone is found one base away. The sample originates from a study of cytomegalovirus exposure and HLA in healthy donors (dated by TCRdb to 2017 to 2019). Background for the entire study: An earlier analysis of approximately 640 of the donors reported 250 to 300 Gb of sequence data and some 120 million unique TCR beta sequences from roughly 200 million T cells. Roughly five DR-DQ haplotypes were handled as single units for association and clustering because linkage in the cohort was strong. The study used immunosequencing to profile the T cell repertoires of approximately 640 subjects and linked those repertoires to cytomegalovirus serostatus. Alongside the repertoire data, information on donor age, sex, ethnicity and CMV serostatus was compiled. To study patterns of TCR occurrence, a later analysis re-analyzed previously published TCR beta repertoires from under 750 donors and added high-resolution HLA genotyping. Among 300 to 500 genotyped donors of the cohort, an average of approximately 240,000 unique TCR beta nucleotide sequences was sequenced per donor, of which roughly 17% were non-productive. Rather than drawing on any new phenotypic data, the later analysis identified candidate immune exposures from TCR beta sequences and the way those sequences occurred across donors. Along with the roughly 610-subject first cohort, a separate validation cohort of over 90 different subjects was used. Of the roughly 400 genotyped donors, 81% fell in the genetic ancestry cluster associated with self-reported Caucasian donors. HLA typing included class I and class II loci at four-digit resolution. All discovery cohort repertoires had been generated using a single sequencing platform. In an earlier analysis of over 550 of the donors, high-throughput TCR beta sequencing was used to judge whether each TCR beta V gene segment behaved as functional or pseudogenic. Typing coverage varied by locus: 629-630 donors for A, B, C, DRB1 and DQB1; more than 500 for DQA1; approximately 570 for DPA1; under 490 for DPB1. Approximately 300 gigabases of sequencing data and about 92 million unique TCR sequences made up an early release that covered around 640 HLA-typed donors. The study combined high-throughput TCR immunosequencing, statistical association of individual TCRs with disease status, and machine learning to predict cytomegalovirus infection status. A later genetic analysis used genome-wide SNP genotypes for about 65% of the roughly 700 donors, treating that subset as a discovery cohort. The study aimed to test whether signatures of past pathogen exposure could be identified by cataloging public T cell receptors.

The CDR3 runs 13 amino acids, cysteine and phenylalanine included. The entry retains the CDR3 DNA only, 39 bases that are in frame from base 1. The germline ends are 9 bases apart after V is trimmed by 2 bases and J by 6 bases. Looking up the germline V gene yields CDR1 MNHNS and CDR2 SASEGT. In total, fewer than 750 healthy bone marrow donors made up the cohort. Cohort members were all nominally healthy when sampled, although unrecorded immune exposures were likely present. The donor tested CMV seropositive and was one of the 289 seropositive cohort members. A peripheral blood sample was collected from each donor, and TCR beta sequencing was performed on peripheral blood mononuclear cells. The Qiagen DNeasy Blood Extraction Kit was used to extract genomic DNA from the blood cell samples. On the study overall, not on this receptor specifically: Because counts were too low, roughly 18 rarely observed V segments, including chromosome 9 orphons, were left out of the earlier analysis of approximately 580 of the donors. The study gave a list of 150 to 200 TCR beta chains associated with cytomegalovirus. The sequencing pipeline was judged likely to have produced a cluster of highly shared sequence variants as a technical artifact. Correlated functional status among segregating V segments might be attributable to linkage disequilibrium, but an unknown experimental factor could not be ruled out. A further reported finding was that TCR beta sequences accurately predicted the HLA-A and HLA-B alleles for most subjects in the first cohort. In both the original and validation cohorts, the classifier was reported to diagnose cytomegalovirus status with high specificity and sensitivity. Most TCR sequences were seen in very few donors, while some public TCRs were found in many individuals. In vitro tests confirmed that a few of the cytomegalovirus-associated TCR beta chains recognize cytomegalovirus antigens. When HLA alleles, especially DR and DQ, strongly co-occurred, attributing TCR associations to individual alleles was difficult. In an earlier analysis of fewer than 700 of the donors, most TCR beta V segments appeared in productive rearrangements about 87% or about 30% of the time, broadly matching IMGT annotations. Some IMGT-functional V segments, including TRBV6-2 and TRBV6-3, could not be distinguished by the 87-base-pair reads and were therefore excluded. In a later analysis, 15,000 to 20,000 TCR beta sequences were associated with specific HLA alleles at a false discovery rate of 0.05. According to a later analysis, TCR association rates differed among HLA loci, with DRB1 alleles showing the most associated TCRs and HLA-C alleles showing the fewest. In a later analysis, most CMV-associated TCR beta chains were found to appear HLA-restricted, with HLA associations seemingly driven largely by CMV exposure. For the cohort, immune exposure information was limited to CMV serostatus. The authors suggested that the approach could potentially be extended to other disease states and immunological phenotypes. V-gene and J-gene trimming of TCR beta chains was associated with a missense DCLRE1C variant in a later genetic analysis, and the association was replicated in an independent cohort. Because some donors lacked HLA typing at each locus, the association tests relied only on the typed subset. According to a later genetic analysis, donors in an Asian-associated ancestry cluster had fewer N-insertions in productive TCRs than the roughly 700-donor mean. Compared with equally common non-associated chains, HLA-associated TCR beta chains in a later analysis were more clonally expanded and had lower generation probabilities. According to a later analysis, parvovirus B19, influenza, CMV and Epstein-Barr virus appeared linked to several top co-occurrence clusters. Presence/absence analyses assumed roughly uniform sequencing depth across donors, an assumption that may not hold. Only TCR beta chains were sequenced in this cohort, and the absence of alpha or paired-chain data limited detectable features.

Libraries were constructed by the immunoSEQ multiplex PCR assay. A mixture of 60 forward primers for TCR Vbeta segments and 13 reverse primers for TCR Jbeta segments was used in the multiplex PCR. The CDR3 region of rearranged TCR beta genes was amplified from genomic DNA with a multiplex PCR assay. The Illumina HiSeq System was used to sequence the amplified TCR beta libraries as 87-base-pair reads. The original methods were these. A later analysis tallied roughly 80 million unique TCR beta chains across the 600 to 700 repertoires, and around 9.9 million of those chains were shared by two or more donors. Raw reads were error-corrected and collapsed into unique sequences with a nearest-neighbor algorithm that merged closely related sequences to remove PCR and sequencing errors. CDR3 sequences were aligned to IMGT reference sequences to assign V, D and J gene segments. For a sequence to be retained, at least a six-nucleotide match to both a V gene segment and a J gene segment was required. Rearrangements were called productive when the CDR3 lacked stop codons and stayed in frame with V and J; all others were non-productive. Following IMGT convention, CDR3 was defined as the stretch from the second conserved V-encoded cysteine to the conserved J-encoded phenylalanine. The earlier analysis of about 640 of the donors excluded any sequence lacking an unambiguous match to a single V gene segment. In an earlier analysis of approximately 500 of the donors, a V segment was called functional when productive rearrangements were above 56.7%, and segregating when the standard deviation between donors exceeded 5%. A statistical classification framework was developed to diagnose cytomegalovirus status using the catalog of TCR beta chain sequences. In a later analysis, V and J genes were assigned by comparing TCR nucleotide sequences against IMGT/GENE-DB human TR gene sequences. The TCRdist pipeline was used in a later analysis to assign CDR3 sequences and most-parsimonious VDJ recombination scenarios. In a later analysis, every TCR beta chain was defined by the combination of its CDR3 amino acid sequence and its V-gene family, and reads without a unique V-gene family were dropped. In a later analysis, several hundred highly shared, low-generation-probability nucleotide sequences were removed to address suspected cross-contamination and a sequencing artifact. A later analysis calculated a clonal expansion index for each public chain from normalized within-repertoire ranks of inferred template counts. In a later analysis, generation probabilities were computed using a VDJ recombination model fitted to out-of-frame rearrangements, and the results were checked against IGoR. In a later analysis, TCR-TCR, TCR-HLA and TCR-CMV co-occurrence was scored with hypergeometric tests, and a repertoire-size bias correction was applied to TCR pairs. To estimate false discovery rates, a later analysis permuted the HLA or CMV assignments 20 times. In a later analysis, co-occurring TCRs were grouped using DBSCAN, with TCRdist sequence similarity added in when clustering inside HLA-allele-positive subsets. Repertoires with fewer than 30,000 or more than 120,000 public chains were left out of co-occurrence clustering, as were roughly five repertoires with anomalous nucleotide sharing. The clones in this table, taken by TCRdb from immuneACCESS, are in-frame only. Not every clone is retained; where verified, under half of the shortfall comes from an unresolved V gene, and the cause of the rest is unknown. That table gives V, J and clone size, and the DNA gave D and trimming. Across this sample there are about 90,000 clones, with 70% to 80% seen only once. Roughly 20% of the sample is taken by the ten largest.

The V and J segments used are TRBV6-1 and TRBJ2-3, with the D segment identity uncertain. Source material: PBMCs. The receptor was derived from a woman in her sixties or seventies in good health and CMV-seropositive. The CDR3 protein: CASSERFPDTQYF. The nucleotide sequence reads TGTGCCAGCAGTGAACGGTTCCCGGATACGCAGTATTTT.